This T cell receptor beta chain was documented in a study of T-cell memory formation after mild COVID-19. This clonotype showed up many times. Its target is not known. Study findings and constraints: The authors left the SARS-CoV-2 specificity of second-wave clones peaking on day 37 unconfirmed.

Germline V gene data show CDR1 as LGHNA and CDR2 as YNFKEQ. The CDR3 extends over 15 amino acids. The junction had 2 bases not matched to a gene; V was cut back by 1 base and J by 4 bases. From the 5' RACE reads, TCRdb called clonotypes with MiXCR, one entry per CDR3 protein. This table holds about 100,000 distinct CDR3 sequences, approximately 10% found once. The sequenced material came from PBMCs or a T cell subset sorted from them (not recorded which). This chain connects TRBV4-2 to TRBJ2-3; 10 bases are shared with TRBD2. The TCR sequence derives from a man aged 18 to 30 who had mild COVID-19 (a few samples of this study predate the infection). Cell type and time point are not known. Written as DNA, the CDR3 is TGTGCCAGCAGCCAAGGGAGCGGGGGGGCAGATACGCAGTATTTT. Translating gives CASSQGSGGADTQYF.